Listed here are 3 T cell receptor beta chains from one sample, sequenced in a study of blood T cell repertoires in COVID-19. The protocol was immunoSEQ multiplex PCR, while the TCRdb copy is restricted to in-frame clones and leaves out a portion. The sample records roughly 130,000 clones, roughly 80% being singletons. What was sequenced was PBMCs or T cells enriched from blood (not recorded which). These receptor sequences come from a man aged 50 to 59 who had recovered from COVID-19.

The rearrangement links TRBV19 to TRBJ1-1, with no clear D. There are 14 residues in the CDR3. Germline CDR1 and CDR2: LNHDA and SQIVND (reference sequence). Between the trimmed V and J ends, which lost 5 bases and 0 bases, there was a span of 10 bases. Here the CDR3 DNA reads TGTGCCAGTAGTGGCCCCTTCTTGAACACTGAAGCTTTCTTT. This sequence encodes CASSGPFLNTEAFF.

The sample holds one count of this clone. The J gene is TRBJ2-3, the V gene TRBV6-5, with 8 bases matching TRBD2. CDR3 length: 15 residues. CDR1 and CDR2 from the germline V gene are MNHEY and SVGAGI. The V segment lost 2 bases and the J segment 2 bases; nucleotides outside the gene matches: 3. CDR3 in amino acids: CASSYQTSATDTQYF. CDR3 in DNA: TGTGCCAGCAGTTACCAGACTAGCGCCACAGATACGCAGTATTTT.

This chain connects TRBV19 to TRBJ2-7; no clear D. Germline CDR1 LNHDA, CDR2 SQIVND (reference sequence). Trimming took off 4 bases at V and 0 bases at J, with 10 bases between the two ends. This CDR3 comprises 14 residues. In nucleotides, the CDR3 is TGTGCCAGTAGTAGGTACCTAAGCTCCTACGAGCAGTACTTC. This encodes CASSRYLSSYEQYF.